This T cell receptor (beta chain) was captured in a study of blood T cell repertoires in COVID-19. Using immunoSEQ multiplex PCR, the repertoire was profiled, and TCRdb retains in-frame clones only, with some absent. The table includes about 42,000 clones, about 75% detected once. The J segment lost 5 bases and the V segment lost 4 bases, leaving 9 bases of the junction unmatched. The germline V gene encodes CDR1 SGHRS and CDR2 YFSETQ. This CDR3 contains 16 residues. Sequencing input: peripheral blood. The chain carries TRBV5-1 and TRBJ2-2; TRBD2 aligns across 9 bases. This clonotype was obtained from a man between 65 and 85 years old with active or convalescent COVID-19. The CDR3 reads CASSPTESGRTGELFF. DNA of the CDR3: TGCGCCAGCAGCCCAACAGAGAGCGGGAGGACCGGGGAGCTGTTTTTT.